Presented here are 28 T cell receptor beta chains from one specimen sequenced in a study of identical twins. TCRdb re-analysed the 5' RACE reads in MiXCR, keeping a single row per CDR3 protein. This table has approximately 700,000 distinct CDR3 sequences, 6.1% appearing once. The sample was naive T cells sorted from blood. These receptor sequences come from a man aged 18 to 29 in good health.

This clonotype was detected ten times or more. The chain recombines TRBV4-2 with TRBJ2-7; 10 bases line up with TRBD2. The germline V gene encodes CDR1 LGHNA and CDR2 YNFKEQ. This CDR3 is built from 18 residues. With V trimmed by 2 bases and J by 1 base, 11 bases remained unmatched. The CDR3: CASSQNGRGTSVSYEQYF. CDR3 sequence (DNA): TGTGCCAGCAGCCAAAACGGGCGGGGGACTAGCGTTTCCTACGAGCAGTACTTC.

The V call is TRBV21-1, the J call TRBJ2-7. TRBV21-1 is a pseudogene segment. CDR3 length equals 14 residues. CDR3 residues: CASLNGASSYEQYF. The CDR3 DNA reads TGTGCCAGCCTCAATGGAGCCAGCTCCTACGAGCAGTACTTC.

The CDR3 sequence: CASSPLGSLNEKLFF. CDR3 nucleotides: TGTGCCAGCAGCCCCCTGGGGAGTCTTAATGAAAAACTGTTTTTT. The chain uses TRBV5-5 and TRBJ1-4, with D unclear. V lost 4 bases, J lost 4 bases, and 14 bases lay in between. The germline gives CDR1 SGHKS, CDR2 YYEKEE (reference sequence). The CDR3 is 15 residues long.

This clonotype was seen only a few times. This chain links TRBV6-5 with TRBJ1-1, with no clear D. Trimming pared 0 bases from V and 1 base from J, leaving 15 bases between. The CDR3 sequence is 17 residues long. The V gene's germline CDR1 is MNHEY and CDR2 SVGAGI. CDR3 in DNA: TGTGCCAGCAGTTACTCGTGGGAGAGTGTGTGGAACACTGAAGCTTTCTTT. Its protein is CASSYSWESVWNTEAFF.

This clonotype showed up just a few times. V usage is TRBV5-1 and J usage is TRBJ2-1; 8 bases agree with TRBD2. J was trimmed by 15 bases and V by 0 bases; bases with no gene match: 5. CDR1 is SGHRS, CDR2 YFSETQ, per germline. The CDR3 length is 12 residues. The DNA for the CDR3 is TGCGCCAGCAGCTTGGCCGGGACTAGACGGTTCTTC. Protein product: CASSLAGTRRFF.

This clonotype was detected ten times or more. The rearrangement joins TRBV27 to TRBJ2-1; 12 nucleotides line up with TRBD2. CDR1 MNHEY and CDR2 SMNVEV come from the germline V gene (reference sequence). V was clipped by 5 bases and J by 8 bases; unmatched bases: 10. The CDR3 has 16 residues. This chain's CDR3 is CASSGRTSGKRDEQFF. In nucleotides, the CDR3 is TGTGCCAGCAGTGGACGGACTAGCGGGAAAAGGGATGAGCAGTTCTTC.

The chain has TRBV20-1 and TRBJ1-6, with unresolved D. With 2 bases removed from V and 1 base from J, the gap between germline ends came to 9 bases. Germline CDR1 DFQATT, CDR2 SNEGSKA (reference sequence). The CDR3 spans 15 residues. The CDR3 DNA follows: TGCAGTGCTAGACGGGGTGGGTCCTATAATTCACCCCTCCACTTT. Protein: CSARRGGSYNSPLHF.

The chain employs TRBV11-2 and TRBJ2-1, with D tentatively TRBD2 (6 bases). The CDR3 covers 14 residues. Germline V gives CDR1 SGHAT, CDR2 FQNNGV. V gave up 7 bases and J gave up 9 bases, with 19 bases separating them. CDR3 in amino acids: CASNEGGPSGEQFF. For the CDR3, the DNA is TGTGCCAGCAACGAGGGAGGCCCGTCCGGTGAGCAGTTCTTC.

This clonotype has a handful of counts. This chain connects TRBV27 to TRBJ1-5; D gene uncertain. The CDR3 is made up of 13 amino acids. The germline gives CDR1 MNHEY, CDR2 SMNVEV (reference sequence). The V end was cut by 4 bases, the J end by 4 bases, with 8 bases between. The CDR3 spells CASSWIANQPQHF. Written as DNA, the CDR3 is TGTGCCAGCAGTTGGATAGCGAATCAGCCCCAGCATTTT.

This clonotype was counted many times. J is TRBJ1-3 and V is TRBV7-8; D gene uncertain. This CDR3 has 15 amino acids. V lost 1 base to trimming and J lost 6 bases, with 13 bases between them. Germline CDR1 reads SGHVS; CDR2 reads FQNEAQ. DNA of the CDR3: TGTGCCAGCAGCTTAGGTGCGGCCTCTATAAACACCATATATTTT. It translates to CASSLGAASINTIYF.

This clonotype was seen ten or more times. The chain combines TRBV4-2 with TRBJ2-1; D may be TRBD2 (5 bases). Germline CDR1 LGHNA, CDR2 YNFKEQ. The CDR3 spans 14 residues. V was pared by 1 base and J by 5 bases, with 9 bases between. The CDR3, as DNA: TGTGCCAGCAGCCAAGGTGGAGGTGACAATGAGCAGTTCTTC. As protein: CASSQGGGDNEQFF.

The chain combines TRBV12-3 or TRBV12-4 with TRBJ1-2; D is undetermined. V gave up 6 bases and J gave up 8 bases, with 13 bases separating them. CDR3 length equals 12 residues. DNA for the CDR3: TGTGCCAGCAGCCTTGGTGCACACGGCTACACCTTC. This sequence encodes CASSLGAHGYTF.

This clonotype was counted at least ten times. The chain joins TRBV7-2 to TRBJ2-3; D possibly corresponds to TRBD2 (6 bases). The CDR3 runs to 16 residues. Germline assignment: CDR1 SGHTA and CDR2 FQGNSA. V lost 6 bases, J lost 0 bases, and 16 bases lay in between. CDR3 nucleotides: TGTGCCAGCAGGTCGACTAGTGGATCTAGCACAGATACGCAGTATTTT. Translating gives CASRSTSGSSTDTQYF.

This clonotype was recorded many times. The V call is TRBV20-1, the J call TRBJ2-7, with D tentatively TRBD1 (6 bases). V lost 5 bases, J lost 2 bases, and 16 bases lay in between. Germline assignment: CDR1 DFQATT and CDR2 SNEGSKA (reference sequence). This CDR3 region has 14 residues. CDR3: CSAPPRTVAYEQYV. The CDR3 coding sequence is TGCAGTGCTCCGCCAAGGACAGTGGCCTACGAGCAGTACGTC.

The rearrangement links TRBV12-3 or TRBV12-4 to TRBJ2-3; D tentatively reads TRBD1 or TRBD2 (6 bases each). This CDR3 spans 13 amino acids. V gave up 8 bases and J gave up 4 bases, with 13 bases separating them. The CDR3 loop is CASGGLVADTQYF. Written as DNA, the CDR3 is TGTGCCAGCGGGGGGCTAGTAGCAGATACGCAGTATTTT.

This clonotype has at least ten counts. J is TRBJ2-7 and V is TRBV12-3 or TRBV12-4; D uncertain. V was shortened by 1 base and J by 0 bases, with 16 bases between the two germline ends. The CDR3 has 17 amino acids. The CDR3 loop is CASSLGNSALISYEQYF. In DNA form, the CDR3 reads TGTGCCAGCAGTTTAGGAAACTCCGCGTTAATCTCCTACGAGCAGTACTTC.

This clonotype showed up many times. The CDR3 nucleotides read TGCAGTGTAGTTTCCGGGGGACAGCCCCAGCATTTT. Its translation is CSVVSGGQPQHF. The genes are TRBV20-1 and TRBJ1-5; TRBD1 is a possible D gene (5 bases). Trimming removed 7 bases at V and 7 bases at J, with 14 bases between. The germline V gene has CDR1 DFQATT and CDR2 SNEGSKA (reference sequence). This CDR3 spans 12 amino acids.

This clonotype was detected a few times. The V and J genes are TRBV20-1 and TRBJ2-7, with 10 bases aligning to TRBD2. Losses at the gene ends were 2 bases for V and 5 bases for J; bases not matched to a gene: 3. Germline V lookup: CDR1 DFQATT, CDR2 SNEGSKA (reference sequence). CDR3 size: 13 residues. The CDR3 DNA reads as TGCAGTGCTAGAAGCGGGAGGGCCAACGAGCAGTACTTC. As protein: CSARSGRANEQYF.

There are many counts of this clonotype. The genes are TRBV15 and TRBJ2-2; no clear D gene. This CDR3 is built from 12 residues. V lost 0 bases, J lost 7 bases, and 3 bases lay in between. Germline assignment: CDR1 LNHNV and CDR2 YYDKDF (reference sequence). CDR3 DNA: TGTGCCACCAGCAGAGAGAACGGGGAGCTGTTTTTT. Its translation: CATSRENGELFF.

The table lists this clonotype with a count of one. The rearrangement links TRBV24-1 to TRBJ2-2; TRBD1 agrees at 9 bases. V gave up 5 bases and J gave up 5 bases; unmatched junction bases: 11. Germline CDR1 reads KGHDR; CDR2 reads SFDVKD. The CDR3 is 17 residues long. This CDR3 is CATSATGTGISTGELFF. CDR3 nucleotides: TGTGCCACCAGTGCCACCGGGACAGGGATCTCTACCGGGGAGCTGTTTTTT.

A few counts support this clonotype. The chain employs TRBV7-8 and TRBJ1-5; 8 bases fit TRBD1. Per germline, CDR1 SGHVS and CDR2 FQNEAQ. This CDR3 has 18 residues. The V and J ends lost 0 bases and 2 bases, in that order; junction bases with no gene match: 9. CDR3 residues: CASSLAGRGRLGNQPQHF. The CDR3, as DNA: TGTGCCAGCAGCTTAGCAGGCAGGGGGCGGTTGGGCAATCAGCCCCAGCATTTT.

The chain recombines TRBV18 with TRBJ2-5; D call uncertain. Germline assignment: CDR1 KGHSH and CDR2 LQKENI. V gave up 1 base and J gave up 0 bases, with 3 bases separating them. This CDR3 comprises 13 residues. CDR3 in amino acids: CASSPLNQETQYF. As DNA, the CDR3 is TGTGCCAGCTCACCACTCAACCAAGAGACCCAGTACTTC.

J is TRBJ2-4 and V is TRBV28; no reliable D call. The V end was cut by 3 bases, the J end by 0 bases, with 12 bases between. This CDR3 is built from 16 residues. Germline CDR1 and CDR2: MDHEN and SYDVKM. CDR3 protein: CASSFFQIVAKNIQYF. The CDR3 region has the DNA TGTGCCAGCAGTTTCTTTCAGATCGTAGCCAAAAACATTCAGTACTTC.

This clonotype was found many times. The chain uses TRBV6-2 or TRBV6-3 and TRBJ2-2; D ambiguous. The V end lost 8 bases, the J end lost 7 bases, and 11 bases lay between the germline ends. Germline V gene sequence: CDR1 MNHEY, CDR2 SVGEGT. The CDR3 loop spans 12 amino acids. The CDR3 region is CASRTVGGELFF. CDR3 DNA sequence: TGTGCCAGCCGAACTGTCGGCGGGGAGCTGTTTTTT.

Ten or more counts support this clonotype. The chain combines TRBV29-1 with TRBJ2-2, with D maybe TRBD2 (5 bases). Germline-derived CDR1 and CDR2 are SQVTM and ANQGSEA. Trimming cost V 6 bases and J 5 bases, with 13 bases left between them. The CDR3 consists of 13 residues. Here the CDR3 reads CSVRTRGTGELFF. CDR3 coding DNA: TGCAGCGTCAGGACCCGGGGTACCGGGGAGCTGTTTTTT.

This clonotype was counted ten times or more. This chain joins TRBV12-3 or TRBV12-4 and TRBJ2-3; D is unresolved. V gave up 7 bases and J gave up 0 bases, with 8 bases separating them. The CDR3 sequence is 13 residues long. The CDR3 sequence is CASINSSTDTQYF. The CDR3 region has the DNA TGTGCCAGCATTAATTCTAGCACAGATACGCAGTATTTT.

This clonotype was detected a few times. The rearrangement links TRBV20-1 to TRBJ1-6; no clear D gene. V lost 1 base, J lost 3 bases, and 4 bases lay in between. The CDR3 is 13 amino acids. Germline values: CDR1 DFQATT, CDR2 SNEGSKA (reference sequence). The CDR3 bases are TGCAGTGCTAGAGGGGGCTATAATTCACCCCTCCACTTT. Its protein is CSARGGYNSPLHF.

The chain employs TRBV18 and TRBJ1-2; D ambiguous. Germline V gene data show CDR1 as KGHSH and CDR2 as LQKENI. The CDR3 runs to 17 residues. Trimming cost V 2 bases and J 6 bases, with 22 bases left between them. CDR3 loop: CASSPSARPESRHGYTF. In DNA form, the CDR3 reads TGTGCCAGCTCACCAAGTGCCCGCCCCGAAAGCAGACATGGCTACACCTTC.